These T cell receptor beta chains were read from a single sample in a study of shared clonotypes between healthy human individuals. Produced via immunoSEQ multiplex PCR; TCRdb's table is partial and in-frame only. The table lists 2 million to 3 million clones, over 85% of them singletons, with approximately 0.36% in the top ten. Sequenced material: naive CD4+ T cells from PBMCs. The receptors were gathered from a man younger than 30 in good health. Some clones in this sample may be carry-over from other donors' samples. CDR3s include the opening cysteine and the closing phenylalanine or tryptophan. A D gene is named only where the DNA matches it firmly. Size is stated for part of the rows, as once, few or many counts, or as a class when the clone is expanded.

size	D	V	J	DNA	CDR3
-	TRBD1	TRBV27	TRBJ1-4	TGTGCCAGCAGACTTATGACAGGGGGCGCGGATAATGAAAAACTGTTTTTT	CASRLMTGGADNEKLFF
-	TRBD2	TRBV5-4	TRBJ2-7	TGTGCCAGCAGCCAACTAGCGGGAGGCGAGCAGTACTTC	CASSQLAGGEQYF
-	TRBD1	TRBV9	TRBJ2-1	TGTGCCAGCAGCGTCTGGACAGGGCCTTACAATGAGCAGTTCTTC	CASSVWTGPYNEQFF
-	-	TRBV7-2	TRBJ2-7	TGTGCCAGCAGCTTAGTAAGGAGGTACGAGCAGTACTTC	CASSLVRRYEQYF
-	-	TRBV28	TRBJ2-3	TGTGCCAGCAGTTACGATCTGGGGACAGATACGCAGTATTTT	CASSYDLGTDTQYF
-	TRBD1	TRBV7-3	TRBJ2-3	TGTGCCAGCAGCTTAGTGGCAGGGGGAGCCATCACAGATACGCAGTATTTT	CASSLVAGGAITDTQYF
-	-	TRBV19	TRBJ1-1	TGTGCCAGTAGTATAGGCAGGGGAGCTGAAGCTTTCTTT	CASSIGRGAEAFF
-	-	TRBV28	TRBJ1-1	TGTGCCAGCAGTTTGGGGTCTTTATACACTGAAGCTTTCTTT	CASSLGSLYTEAFF
-	-	TRBV29-1	TRBJ1-1	TGCAGCGTTGGTCAACGGCTGAACACTGAAGCTTTCTTT	CSVGQRLNTEAFF
-	-	TRBV27	TRBJ1-5	TGTGCCAGCAGTTCCCAGGGGAGCAATCAGCCCCAGCATTTT	CASSSQGSNQPQHF
-	-	TRBV28	TRBJ1-5	TGTGCCAGCAGTTCCCTTTCTAGTCAGCCCCAGCATTTT	CASSSLSSQPQHF
-	-	TRBV6-4	TRBJ2-4	TGTGCCAGCAGTGACTCGGGAAGCATTCAGTACTTC	CASSDSGSIQYF
-	-	TRBV7-3	TRBJ2-1	TGTGCCAGCAGCTTAATCGGGACTCGCTCCTACAATGAGCAGTTCTTC	CASSLIGTRSYNEQFF
-	-	TRBV15	TRBJ2-3	TGTGCCACCAGCAGAGGGGGAGCGTTCCGAGCGGTTACAGATACGCAGTATTTT	CATSRGGAFRAVTDTQYF
-	-	TRBV4-1	TRBJ1-4	TGCGCCAGCAGCCAGAACAGGGACGGGCGGTCACTGTTTTTT	CASSQNRDGRSLFF
few	TRBD1	TRBV7-9	TRBJ1-5	TGTGCCAGCAGCTCCACAGGGGATTATCAGCCCCAGCATTTT	CASSSTGDYQPQHF
-	-	TRBV9	TRBJ2-7	TGTGCCAGCAGCGGACGGGACAACCTCTACGAGCAGTACTTC	CASSGRDNLYEQYF
-	TRBD1	TRBV6-4	TRBJ1-2	TGTGCCAGCAGTGACGGGACAGGGTATGGCTACACCTTC	CASSDGTGYGYTF
-	-	TRBV29-1	TRBJ1-5	TGCAGCGTCACAGGGAATAGCAATCAGCCCCAGCATTTT	CSVTGNSNQPQHF
-	-	TRBV7-2	TRBJ1-5	TGTGCCAGCAGCTTAAACGGGCGGAATCAGCCCCAGCATTTT	CASSLNGRNQPQHF
-	-	TRBV11-1	TRBJ2-3	TGTGCCAGCAGCTCCTTAGGACGGCCTGACACAGATACGCAGTATTTT	CASSSLGRPDTDTQYF
-	TRBD1	TRBV4-1	TRBJ1-4	TGCGCCAGCAGCCAAGATAGAGGGGGCTCGGGGATGAATGAAAAACTGTTTTTT	CASSQDRGGSGMNEKLFF
-	-	TRBV11-2	TRBJ2-7	TGTGCCAGCAGCTTAGACAGAATCTACGAGCAGTACTTC	CASSLDRIYEQYF
-	-	TRBV7-3	TRBJ2-1	TGTGCCAGCAGCTTAACGTCCCGGACACCTCTCCATGAGCAGTTCTTC	CASSLTSRTPLHEQFF
-	TRBD1	TRBV7-9	TRBJ1-1	TGTGCCAGCAGCCGATGGGACAGGGGGCACACTGAAGCTTTCTTT	CASSRWDRGHTEAFF
-	-	TRBV7-3	TRBJ2-5	TGTGCCAGCAGCCGAGGGCCACGGGGCGGTGGGCAAGAGACCCAGTACTTC	CASSRGPRGGGQETQYF
-	-	TRBV6-6	TRBJ2-7	TGTGCCAGCAGTTACTCGGCCGTCAGTTCCTACGAGCAGTACTTC	CASSYSAVSSYEQYF
-	-	TRBV19	TRBJ2-7	TGTGCCAGTAGTATTAGGGGCGACAGCTCCTACGAGCAGTACTTC	CASSIRGDSSYEQYF
-	-	TRBV30	TRBJ2-5	TGTGCCTGGAGTGTACCTTCCGGTACGGAGACCCAGTACTTC	CAWSVPSGTETQYF
-	TRBD1	TRBV18	TRBJ2-7	TGTGCCAGCTCACTCCTGGACAGGGGGCTTGGCGAGCAGTACTTC	CASSLLDRGLGEQYF
-	-	TRBV7-9	TRBJ1-2	TGTGCCAGCAGCTTAGCGGGGGAGAGAACCTTC	CASSLAGERTF
-	TRBD2	TRBV5-4	TRBJ2-3	TGTGCCAGCAGGACTAGCGGAGCCTCTTCAGATACGCAGTATTTT	CASRTSGASSDTQYF
-	-	TRBV7-9	TRBJ1-1	TGTGCCAGCAGCTTACTAGGGAACACTGAAGCTTTCTTT	CASSLLGNTEAFF
-	-	TRBV5-1	TRBJ1-2	TGCGCCAGCAGCCTGGGCGTGGCCCAGAACTATGGCTACACCTTC	CASSLGVAQNYGYTF
-	-	TRBV5-1	TRBJ2-7	TGCGCCAGCAGCTCCCCTGAAGGACCGGGCAAGTACGAGCAGTACTTC	CASSSPEGPGKYEQYF
-	TRBD1	TRBV11-2	TRBJ2-5	TGTGCCAGCAGCTTCCCCCAACGGACAGGGACGTACCAAGAGACCCAGTACTTC	CASSFPQRTGTYQETQYF
-	-	TRBV6-5	TRBJ2-5	TGTGCCAGCAGACGACAGGCGTGGGAGACCCAGTACTTC	CASRRQAWETQYF
-	-	TRBV7-9	TRBJ2-3	TGTGCCAGCAGCTGGACGGCGGCGGAGGTTACGCAGTATTTT	CASSWTAAEVTQYF
-	TRBD1	TRBV11-2	TRBJ1-2	TGTGCCAGCAGCGGGGACAGAAACAACTATGGCTACACCTTC	CASSGDRNNYGYTF
once	-	TRBV5-1	TRBJ2-4	TGCGCCAGCAGCTCGGGGCAAGCCCTAGCCAAAAACATTCAGTACTTC	CASSSGQALAKNIQYF
-	TRBD1	TRBV5-1	TRBJ2-7	TGCGCCAGCAGCACCAGGACAGGCTCCTACGAGCAGTACTTC	CASSTRTGSYEQYF
-	-	TRBV20-1	TRBJ1-1	TGCAGTGCAAAGCCCTACACTGAAGCTTTCTTT	CSAKPYTEAFF
-	TRBD1	TRBV6-6	TRBJ1-1	TGTGCCAGCAGCCGACAGGGCAACACTGAAGCTTTCTTT	CASSRQGNTEAFF
-	TRBD2	TRBV5-1	TRBJ2-4	TGCGCCAGCAGCTTGGGCGGGGGACTAGCCAAAAACATTCAGTACTTC	CASSLGGGLAKNIQYF
-	-	TRBV4-1	TRBJ2-3	TGCGCCAGCAGTTTCGGTATGGCCCCAGATACGCAGTATTTT	CASSFGMAPDTQYF
few	-	TRBV29-1	TRBJ1-5	TGCAGCGTTAATGAGCCCCAGCATTTT	CSVNEPQHF
-	-	TRBV6-5	TRBJ1-2	TGTGCCAGCAGCCCCCTCAGGTTCGGTGGCTACACCTTC	CASSPLRFGGYTF
-	-	TRBV18	TRBJ1-2	TGTGCCAGCTCACCACGACAGAACTATGGCTACACCTTC	CASSPRQNYGYTF
once	TRBD2	TRBV18	TRBJ2-1	TGTGCCAGCTCACAAACTAGCGGAGGAGGGTACAATGAGCAGTTCTTC	CASSQTSGGGYNEQFF
-	TRBD1	TRBV27	TRBJ2-3	TGTGCCAGCAGTGGAAGACAGGGGCCTAGCACAGATACGCAGTATTTT	CASSGRQGPSTDTQYF
-	-	TRBV7-9	TRBJ2-1	TGTGCCAGCAGCTTACTTGAGGGGTTCTTGGGCAATGAGCAGTTCTTC	CASSLLEGFLGNEQFF
-	TRBD2	TRBV7-2	TRBJ2-7	TGTGCCAGCAGCCCGTCAGGTAGCGGGGCCTACGAGCAGTACTTC	CASSPSGSGAYEQYF
-	-	TRBV28	TRBJ1-1	TGTGCCAGCAGCGACATTGGAGGGGGGAGCACTGAAGCTTTCTTT	CASSDIGGGSTEAFF
-	-	TRBV13	TRBJ2-7	TGTGCCAGCAGCTTAGGCGAGGGCGCCCCCTCCTACGAGCAGTACTTC	CASSLGEGAPSYEQYF
-	-	TRBV19	TRBJ2-3	TGTGCCAGTAGTAGGACAGCAGCAAGCACAGATACGCAGTATTTT	CASSRTAASTDTQYF
-	TRBD2	TRBV15	TRBJ2-1	TGTGCCACCAGCAGAGATTTGGGCGGGCGGGAGGTCGGTGAGCAGTTCTTC	CATSRDLGGREVGEQFF
-	-	TRBV30	TRBJ1-5	TGTGCCTGGAAGAAAGGGAGGGGGCAGCCCCAGCATTTT	CAWKKGRGQPQHF
-	TRBD2	TRBV7-3	TRBJ2-1	TGTGCCAGCAGCTTCGTGGGAGGCGGGGGAGAGCAGTTCTTC	CASSFVGGGGEQFF
-	-	TRBV7-8	TRBJ2-1	TGTGCCAGCAGCTTAGAGGTCCGTTACAATGAGCAGTTCTTC	CASSLEVRYNEQFF